What follows are 8 T cell receptor beta chains derived from one specimen sequenced in a study of cytomegalovirus exposure and HLA in healthy donors. Amplification used 60 Vbeta primers and 13 Jbeta primers. The data were produced by immunoSEQ multiplex PCR, yet TCRdb's version contains in-frame clones alone and is incomplete. The sample consists of 220,000 or so clones, roughly 84% of them appearing once. The sequencing input was PBMCs. These receptors were collected from a man aged 50 or older in good health and CMV-seronegative.

The V and J genes are TRBV27 and TRBJ2-5, with TRBD2 matching over 10 bases. Near its end, the DNA agrees better with TRBJ2-7, so the J call may be wrong. The CDR3 loop spans 16 amino acids. CDR1 is MNHEY and CDR2 is SMNVEV in the germline V gene (reference sequence). In DNA, the CDR3 is TGTGCCAGCAGTTTAAAGCTAGCGGGAGCCTACCACGAGCAGTACTTC. The encoded protein is CASSLKLAGAYHEQYF.

This rearrangement joins TRBV12-5 to TRBJ1-1; D uncertain. V lost 6 bases to trimming and J lost 5 bases, with 4 bases between them. Per germline, CDR1 LGHNT and CDR2 FRNRAP. The CDR3 spans 10 residues. The CDR3 region is CASGRTEAFF. CDR3 DNA sequence: TGTGCTAGTGGCAGAACTGAAGCTTTCTTT.

This rearrangement joins TRBV4-1 to TRBJ2-7; 10 nucleotides agree with TRBD2. Per germline, CDR1 MGHRA and CDR2 YSYEKL. This CDR3 is 16 amino acids long. Trimming at V came to 1 base and at J to 7 bases, leaving 10 bases not matched to a gene. Here the CDR3 DNA reads TGCGCCAGCAGCCAAGCCCTTGCTAGCGGGAGTCAAGAGCAGTACTTC. Its protein is CASSQALASGSQEQYF.

CDR3 nucleotides: TGTGCCAGCAGACCCCCGGGACAGGGATTCACAGATACGCAGTATTTT. This encodes CASRPPGQGFTDTQYF. V and J are TRBV5-4 and TRBJ2-3, with TRBD1 matching 9 bases. Trimming removed 5 bases from V and 2 bases from J; junction bases left unmatched: 9. Germline V gene sequence: CDR1 SGHNT, CDR2 YYREEE (reference sequence). The CDR3 length is 16 residues.

J is TRBJ2-1 and V is TRBV2; TRBD1 aligns across 7 bases. The CDR3 runs 14 residues. Germline-derived CDR1 and CDR2 are SNHLY and FYNNEI. V was clipped by 7 bases and J by 0 bases; unmatched bases: 3. CDR3 amino acids: CASTRDSSYNEQFF. CDR3 coding DNA: TGTGCCAGCACCAGGGACAGCTCCTACAATGAGCAGTTCTTC.

This clone was detected once. The gene calls are TRBV30 and TRBJ1-3; D perhaps matches TRBD1 (6 bases). The CDR3 extends over 16 amino acids. Trimming took 2 bases from V and 1 from J, leaving 15 bases between them. CDR1 is GTSNPN, CDR2 SVGIG, per germline (reference sequence). The CDR3 sequence: CAWSPRRTVSGNTIYF. The CDR3 DNA is TGTGCCTGGAGTCCCCGTAGGACAGTTTCTGGAAACACCATATATTTT.

This clone was seen a handful of times. The V gene is TRBV30, the J gene TRBJ2-7; the D is unclear. The V end lost 3 bases, the J end lost 4 bases, and 13 bases lay between the germline ends. Looked up from germline, CDR1 is GTSNPN and CDR2 is SVGIG (reference sequence). The CDR3 is 13 amino acids. The CDR3 loop reads CAWSRSLTYEQYF. In nucleotides, the CDR3 is TGTGCCTGGAGCCGGAGCTTGACTTACGAGCAGTACTTC.

The gene calls are TRBV27 and TRBJ2-7, with 12 bases lining up with TRBD2. The J segment lost 5 bases and the V segment lost 6 bases, leaving 8 bases of the junction unmatched. The germline V gene has CDR1 MNHEY and CDR2 SMNVEV (reference sequence). This CDR3 has 15 residues. The CDR3 loop is CASRLAGGNSHEQYF. CDR3 sequence (DNA): TGTGCCAGCAGACTAGCGGGAGGAAATTCCCACGAGCAGTACTTC.